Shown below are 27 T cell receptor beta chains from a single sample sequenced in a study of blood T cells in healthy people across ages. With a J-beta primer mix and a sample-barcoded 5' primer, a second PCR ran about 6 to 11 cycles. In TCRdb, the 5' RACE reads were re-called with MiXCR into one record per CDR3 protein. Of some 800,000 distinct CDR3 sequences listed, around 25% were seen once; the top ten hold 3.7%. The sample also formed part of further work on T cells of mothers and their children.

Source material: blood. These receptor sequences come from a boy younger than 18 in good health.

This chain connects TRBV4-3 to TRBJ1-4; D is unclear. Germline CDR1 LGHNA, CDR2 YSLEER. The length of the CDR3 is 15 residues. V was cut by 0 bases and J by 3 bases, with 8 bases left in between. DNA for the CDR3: TGCGCCAGCAGCCAAGAGGGTTTCGCTAATGAAAAACTGTTTTTT. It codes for CASSQEGFANEKLFF.

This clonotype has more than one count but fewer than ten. The CDR3 here is CASSLTSGWSQETQYF. The CDR3 DNA sequence: TGCGCCAGCAGCCTAACTAGCGGGTGGAGCCAAGAGACCCAGTACTTC. This rearrangement joins TRBV5-1 to TRBJ2-5; 9 bases are a match to TRBD2. Germline lookup yields CDR1 SGHRS and CDR2 YFSETQ. J was trimmed by 1 base and V by 4 bases; bases with no gene match: 8. The CDR3 runs 16 residues.

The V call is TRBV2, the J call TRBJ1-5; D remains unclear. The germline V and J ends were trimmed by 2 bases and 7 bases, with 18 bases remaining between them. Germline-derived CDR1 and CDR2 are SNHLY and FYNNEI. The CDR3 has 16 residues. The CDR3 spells CASSERNWAGGQPQHF. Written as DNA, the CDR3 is TGTGCCAGCAGTGAAAGGAACTGGGCCGGAGGACAGCCCCAGCATTTT.

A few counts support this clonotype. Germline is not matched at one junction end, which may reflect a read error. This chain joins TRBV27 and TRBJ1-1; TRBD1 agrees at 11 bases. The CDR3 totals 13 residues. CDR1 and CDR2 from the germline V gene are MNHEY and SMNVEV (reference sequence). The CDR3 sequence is CTSTGQGVEEAFF. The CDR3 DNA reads TGTACCAGTACGGGACAGGGGGTGGAGGAAGCTTTCTTT.

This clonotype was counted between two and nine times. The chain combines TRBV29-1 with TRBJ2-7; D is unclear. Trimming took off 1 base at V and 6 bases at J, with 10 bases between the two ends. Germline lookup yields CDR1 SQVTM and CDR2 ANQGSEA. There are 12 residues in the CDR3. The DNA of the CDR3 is TGCAGCGTTGAAGGTGGATCACGCGAGCAGTACTTC. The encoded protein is CSVEGGSREQYF.

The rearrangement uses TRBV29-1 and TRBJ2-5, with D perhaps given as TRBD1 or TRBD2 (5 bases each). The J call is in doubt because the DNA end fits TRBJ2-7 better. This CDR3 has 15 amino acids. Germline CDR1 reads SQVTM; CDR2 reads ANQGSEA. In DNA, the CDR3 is TGCAGCGTTGAAGATCTTGGGACCCCCGGGAACGAGCAGTACTTC. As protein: CSVEDLGTPGNEQYF.

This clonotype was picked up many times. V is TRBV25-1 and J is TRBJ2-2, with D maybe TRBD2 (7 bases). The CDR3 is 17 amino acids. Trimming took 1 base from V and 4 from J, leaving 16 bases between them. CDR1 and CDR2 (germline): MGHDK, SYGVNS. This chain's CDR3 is CASSEWGGEQGTGELFF. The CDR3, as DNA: TGTGCCAGCAGTGAATGGGGGGGGGAACAGGGCACCGGGGAGCTGTTTTTT.

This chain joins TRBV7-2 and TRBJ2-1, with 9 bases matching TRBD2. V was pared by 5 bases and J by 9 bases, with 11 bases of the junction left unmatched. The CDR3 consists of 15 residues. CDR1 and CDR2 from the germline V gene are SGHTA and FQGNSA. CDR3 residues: CASSPAGGGAGEQFF. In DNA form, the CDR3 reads TGTGCCAGCAGCCCTGCGGGCGGGGGGGCCGGTGAGCAGTTCTTC.

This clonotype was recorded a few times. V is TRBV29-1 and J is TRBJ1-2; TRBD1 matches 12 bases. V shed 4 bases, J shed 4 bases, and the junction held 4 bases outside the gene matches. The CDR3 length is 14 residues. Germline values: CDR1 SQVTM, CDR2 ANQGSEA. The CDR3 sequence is CSVAGTGGIYGYTF. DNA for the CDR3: TGCAGCGTTGCCGGGACAGGGGGCATCTATGGCTACACCTTC. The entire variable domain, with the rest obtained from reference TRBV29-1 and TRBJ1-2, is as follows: SAVISQKPSRDICQRGTSLTIQCQVDSQVTMMFWYRQQPGQSLTLIATANQGSEATYESGFVIDKFPISRPNLTFSTLTVSNMSPEDSSIYLCSVAGTGGIYGYTFGSGTRLTVV.

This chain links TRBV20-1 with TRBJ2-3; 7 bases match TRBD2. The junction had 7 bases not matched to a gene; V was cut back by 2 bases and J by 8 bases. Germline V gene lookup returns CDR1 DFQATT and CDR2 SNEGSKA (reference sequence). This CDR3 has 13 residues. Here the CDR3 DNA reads TGCAGTGCTAGACTGCCTAGCGGTATTACGCAGTATTTT. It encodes CSARLPSGITQYF.

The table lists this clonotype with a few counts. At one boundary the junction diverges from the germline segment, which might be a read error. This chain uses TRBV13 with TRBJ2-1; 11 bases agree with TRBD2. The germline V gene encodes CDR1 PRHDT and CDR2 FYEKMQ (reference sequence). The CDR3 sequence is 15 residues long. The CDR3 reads CASRLAGGYYNEQFF. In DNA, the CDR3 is TGTGCCAGCAGATTAGCGGGAGGGTACTACAATGAGCAGTTCTTC.

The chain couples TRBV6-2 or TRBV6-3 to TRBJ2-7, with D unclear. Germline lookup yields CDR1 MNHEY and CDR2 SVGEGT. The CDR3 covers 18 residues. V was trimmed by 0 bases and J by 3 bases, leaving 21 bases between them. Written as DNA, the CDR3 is TGTGCCAGCAGTTACTCTGCCTTCCCTGAGGTAGTCGGCTACGAGCAGTACTTC. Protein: CASSYSAFPEVVGYEQYF.

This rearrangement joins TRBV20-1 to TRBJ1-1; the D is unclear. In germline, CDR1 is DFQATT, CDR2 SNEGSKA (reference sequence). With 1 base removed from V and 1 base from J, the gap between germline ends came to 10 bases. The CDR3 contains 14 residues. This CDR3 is CSARAQHGNTEAFF. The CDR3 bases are TGCAGTGCTAGAGCTCAACATGGGAACACTGAAGCTTTCTTT.

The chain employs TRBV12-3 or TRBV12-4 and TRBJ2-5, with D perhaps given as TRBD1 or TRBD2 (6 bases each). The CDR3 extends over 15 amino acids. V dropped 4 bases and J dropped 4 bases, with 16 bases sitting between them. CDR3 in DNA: TGTGCCAGCAGTTCCAGACTAGAGGGGGTAGAGACCCAGTACTTC. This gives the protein CASSSRLEGVETQYF.

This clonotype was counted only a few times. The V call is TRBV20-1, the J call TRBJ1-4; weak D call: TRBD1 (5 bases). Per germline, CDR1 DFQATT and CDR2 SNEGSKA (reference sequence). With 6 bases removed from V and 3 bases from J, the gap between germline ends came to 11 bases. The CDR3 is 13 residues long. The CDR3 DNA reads TGCAGTGCCCGAGGGACGGCTAATGAAAAACTGTTTTTT. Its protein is CSARGTANEKLFF.

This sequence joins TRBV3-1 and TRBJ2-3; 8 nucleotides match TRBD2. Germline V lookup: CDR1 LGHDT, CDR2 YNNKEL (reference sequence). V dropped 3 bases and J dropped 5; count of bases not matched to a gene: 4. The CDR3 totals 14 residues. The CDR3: CASSQDTSGDTQYF. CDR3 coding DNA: TGTGCCAGCAGCCAGGATACTAGCGGAGATACGCAGTATTTT.

The CDR3 here is CASSFEGGPRNIQYF. The CDR3 bases are TGTGCCAGCAGCTTTGAGGGGGGGCCACGAAACATTCAGTACTTC. The V gene is TRBV7-2, the J gene TRBJ2-4; D is possibly TRBD2 (7 bases). The V end was cut by 3 bases, the J end by 6 bases, with 15 bases between. The germline CDR1 and CDR2 sequences are SGHTA and FQGNSA. The CDR3 has 15 residues.

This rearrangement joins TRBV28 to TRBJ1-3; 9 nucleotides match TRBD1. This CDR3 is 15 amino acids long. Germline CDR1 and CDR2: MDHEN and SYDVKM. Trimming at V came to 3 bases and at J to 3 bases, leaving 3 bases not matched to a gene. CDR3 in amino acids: CASSLLDRGGNTIYF. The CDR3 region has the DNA TGTGCCAGCAGTTTGCTGGACAGGGGTGGAAACACCATATATTTT.

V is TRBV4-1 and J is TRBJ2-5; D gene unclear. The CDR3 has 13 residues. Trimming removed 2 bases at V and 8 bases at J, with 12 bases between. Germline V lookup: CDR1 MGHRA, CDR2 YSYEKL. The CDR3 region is CASSQPIEETQYF. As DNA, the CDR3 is TGCGCCAGCAGCCAACCGATAGAGGAAACCCAGTACTTC.

The CDR3 region has the DNA TGTGCCAGCGGGGGGACAGCGCTGAACGAAAAACTGTTTTTT. It translates to CASGGTALNEKLFF. The gene calls are TRBV28 and TRBJ1-4, with 7 bases matching TRBD1. Losses at the gene ends were 8 bases for V and 8 bases for J; bases not matched to a gene: 11. Germline CDR1 is MDHEN and CDR2 is SYDVKM. The CDR3 totals 14 residues.

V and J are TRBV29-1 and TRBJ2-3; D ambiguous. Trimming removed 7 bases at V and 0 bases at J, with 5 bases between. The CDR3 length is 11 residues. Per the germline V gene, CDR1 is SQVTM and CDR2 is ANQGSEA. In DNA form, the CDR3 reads TGCAGCGGCCACAGCACAGATACGCAGTATTTT. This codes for CSGHSTDTQYF.

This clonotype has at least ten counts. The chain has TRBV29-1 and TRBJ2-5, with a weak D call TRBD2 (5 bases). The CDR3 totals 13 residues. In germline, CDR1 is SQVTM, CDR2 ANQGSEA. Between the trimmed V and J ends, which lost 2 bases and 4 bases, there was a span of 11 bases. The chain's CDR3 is CSVERGAGETQYF. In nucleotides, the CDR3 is TGCAGCGTTGAACGGGGTGCAGGAGAGACCCAGTACTTC.

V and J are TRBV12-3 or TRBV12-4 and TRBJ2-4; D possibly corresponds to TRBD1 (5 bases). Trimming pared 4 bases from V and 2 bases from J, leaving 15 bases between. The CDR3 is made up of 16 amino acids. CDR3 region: CASSSGRVGSKNIQYF. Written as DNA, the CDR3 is TGTGCCAGCAGTTCGGGCAGGGTCGGGTCCAAAAACATTCAGTACTTC.

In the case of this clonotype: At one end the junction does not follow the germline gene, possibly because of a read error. CDR3 sequence: CASGLTGGAEASF. DNA for the CDR3: TGTGCCAGCGGGCTGACAGGGGGCGCTGAAGCTTCCTTT. V and J are TRBV7-2 and TRBJ1-1, with 10 bases identical to TRBD1. Germline V gene data show CDR1 as SGHTA and CDR2 as FQGNSA. This CDR3 has 13 residues.

CDR3 bases: TGCAGTGCTAGAGAGCAGACAGTATCTGGGGCCAACGTCCTGACTTTC. Its protein product is CSAREQTVSGANVLTF. This rearrangement joins TRBV20-1 to TRBJ2-6; the D gene is possibly TRBD1 (5 bases). The CDR3 runs to 16 residues. The germline CDR1 and CDR2 sequences are DFQATT and SNEGSKA (reference sequence). V lost 0 bases to trimming and J lost 1 base, with 10 bases between them.

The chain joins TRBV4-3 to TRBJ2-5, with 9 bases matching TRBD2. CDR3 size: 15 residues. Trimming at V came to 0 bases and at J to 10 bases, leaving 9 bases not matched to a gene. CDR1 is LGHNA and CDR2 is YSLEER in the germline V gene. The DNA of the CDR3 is TGCGCCAGCAGCCAAGACGGGGCTAGCGGGGCCATCCAGTACTTC. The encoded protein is CASSQDGASGAIQYF.

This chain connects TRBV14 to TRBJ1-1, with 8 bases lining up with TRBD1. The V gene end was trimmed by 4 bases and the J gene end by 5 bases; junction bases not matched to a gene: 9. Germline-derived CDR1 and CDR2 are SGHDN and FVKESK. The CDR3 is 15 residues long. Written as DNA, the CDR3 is TGTGCCAGCAGCCGGTACGGACAGGGAAGGACTGAAGCTTTCTTT. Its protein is CASSRYGQGRTEAFF.